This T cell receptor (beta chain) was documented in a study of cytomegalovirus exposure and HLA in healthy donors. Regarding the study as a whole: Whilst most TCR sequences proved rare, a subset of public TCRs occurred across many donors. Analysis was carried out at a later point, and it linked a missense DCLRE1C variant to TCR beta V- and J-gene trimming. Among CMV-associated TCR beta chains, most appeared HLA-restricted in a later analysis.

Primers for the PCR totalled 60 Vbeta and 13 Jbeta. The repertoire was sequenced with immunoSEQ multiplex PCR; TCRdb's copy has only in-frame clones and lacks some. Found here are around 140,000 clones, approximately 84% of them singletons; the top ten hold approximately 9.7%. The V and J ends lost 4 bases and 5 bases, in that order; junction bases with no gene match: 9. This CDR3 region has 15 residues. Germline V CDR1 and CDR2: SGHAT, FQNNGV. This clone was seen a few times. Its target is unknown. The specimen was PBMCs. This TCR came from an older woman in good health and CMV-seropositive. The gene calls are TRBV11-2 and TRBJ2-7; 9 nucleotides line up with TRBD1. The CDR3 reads CASSSRRTGENEQYF. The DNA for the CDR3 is TGTGCCAGCAGCTCCCGCCGGACAGGGGAAAACGAGCAGTACTTC.